This entry is about one T cell receptor beta chain. What this receptor recognizes is not known. No base qualities exist here, and no much larger clone lies one base off it. The sample is drawn from a study of beta chain features in type 1 diabetes (dated by TCRdb to 2017 to 2018). Broadly, across the study: Patients and healthy donors did not differ in mean age, gender distribution, total cell number or subset yield. A total of under 140,000,000 sorted cells were examined across all samples, and the number of cells per subset was strongly correlated with RNA yield. In the study, TCRB repertoires of sorted circulating CD4+ T cell subsets from recently diagnosed type 1 diabetes patients were compared with those of matched healthy donors. Regulatory and stem cell-like memory subsets were isolated from only 8 patients and 8 healthy donors, whereas naive and central memory subsets came from all 30 or so donors.

Each donor gave one peripheral blood draw, averaging roughly 100 mL, which was collected into heparinised tubes. Using a panel that included CD45RO, CCR7, CD25, CD127, CD95 and CD27, naive, central memory, regulatory and stem cell-like memory CD4+ T cells were sorted on a BD FACSAria II. Purity was above 95% for every sorted population. PBMCs were isolated immediately by Lymphoprep density gradient centrifugation and stained directly without culture. So that batch effects would be minimized, each experiment stained and sorted samples in pairs, pairing one healthy donor with one patient. The entire isolated RNA was reverse transcribed using the High Capacity cDNA Reverse Transcription Kit, and thus expressed TCRB transcripts were sequenced. Deep immunoSEQ sequencing was applied to naive, central memory and regulatory T cell samples, giving an average of roughly 3.5 million total reads per sample. Sorted cells were lysed in RLT buffer, and RNA was extracted using DNase-treated RNeasy Micro or Mini kits according to cell number. To prevent cross-contamination, every cell subset was processed on its own, while patient and healthy donor samples were processed together. The immunoSEQ multiplex PCR was used to amplify TCRB sequences from cDNA, generating 87-bp fragments that spanned the CDR3 region. Sequencing of the amplicons was performed on the Illumina HiSeq platform. Per the source publication's procedure: Synthetic template baselines were used to correct PCR bias computationally, reads within Hamming distance 2 were collapsed, and singletons that could not be merged were discarded. By aligning reads against IMGT, V, D and J genes, CDR3 length, and insertions or deletions at six rearrangement sites were assigned. Within each subset, clonotype counts were normalized to the number of sorted cells before true diversity and Gini coefficients were calculated with the tcR R package. The overlap coefficient, calculated on TCRB nucleotide sequences, was used to quantify repertoire sharing. TCRdb re-hosts the immuneACCESS table, in-frame sequences only. Its copies lack some clones; in the studies checked, an unresolved V gene accounts for under half of them, and the cause for the rest is not known. From that table come the V and J calls and clone size; the DNA was used to work out D and trimming. The sample data list about 140,000 clones, and roughly 9.3% of these were observed just once. The ten largest clones capture 0.65% of the sample.

The CDR3 has 16 amino acids, counting the end cysteine and phenylalanine. Only the CDR3 region is kept as DNA, spanning 48 bases read in frame from base 1. CDR1 SGHRS and CDR2 YFSETQ are derived from the germline V gene. Trimming removed 0 bases from V and 0 bases from J, leaving 13 bases between the germline ends. Broader findings and caveats from the paper: Naive, central memory and regulatory TCRB repertoires appeared more similar among patients than among healthy donors. Because cDNA was sequenced instead of genomic DNA, highly expressing activated cells could be over-represented, though the groups showed no difference in activation or CD3 levels. PCR might favor shorter templates, but patient and control samples were amplified and corrected together, so any skew would affect both groups equally. At VDJ recombination sites, patients with type 1 diabetes made fewer insertions and deleted more nucleotides, a pattern implying thymic rearrangement abnormalities. Because the HLA sub-analyses included only small numbers of individuals, any influence of HLA type on TCRB rearrangement was left unresolved. In all four CD4+ subsets, TCRB CDR3 length was moderately but significantly shorter in type 1 diabetes patients.

The chain employs TRBV5-1 and TRBJ2-7, and possibly TRBD2, on 5 matching bases. Specimen: central memory CD4+ T cells from blood. The receptor was isolated from a woman aged 40 to 50 in good health. In nucleotide form, the sequence is TGCGCCAGCAGCTTGGAACGTCGGGGATTCTCCTACGAGCAGTACTTC. The encoded protein is CASSLERRGFSYEQYF.